This T cell receptor beta chain was sequenced in a study of CD8+CD57+ T cells in acquired aplastic anemia. This clonotype was seen a handful of times. The antigen remains unidentified. Sequencing involved patients with CD8+CD57+ cell expansion previously shown by flow cytometry. Severe acquired aplastic anemia affected all patients. Study findings and constraints: The study identified roughly 31 CD8+ CDR3 sequences shared by patients and controls.

This CDR3 has 16 amino acids. Germline CDR1 is LGHDT and CDR2 is YNNKEL (reference sequence). Unmatched junction bases numbered 2, after V lost 0 bases and J lost 1 base. Researchers used genomic DNA as the template to profile TCR beta VDJ and CDR3. TCRdb used MiXCR to reprocess the reads, holding one entry per CDR3 protein. This repertoire shows fewer than 250,000 distinct CDR3 sequences, approximately 45% found once; its top ten account for 6.5% to 10%. Sequencing was performed on sorted CD4+, CD8+, or CD8+CD57+ T cells (not recorded which) from PBMCs. The gene calls are TRBV3-1 and TRBJ2-3, with 9 bases that match TRBD2. The clonotype was recovered from a human donor with aplastic anemia. The DNA of the CDR3 is TGTGCCAGCAGCCAAGAGGCTAGCGGGGGCACAGATACGCAGTATTTT. This sequence encodes CASSQEASGGTDTQYF.